The entry that follows covers one T cell receptor beta chain sequence. Antigen unknown. CDR3 length equals 15 residues. The germline CDR1 and CDR2 sequences are SGHVS and FNYEAQ. The V and J ends lost 5 bases and 8 bases, in that order; junction bases with no gene match: 11. The sample belongs to a study of T cell repertoires in cytomegalovirus infection. Whole-study context: The study used recently identified HLA-C-restricted and well-studied HLA-B-restricted CMV epitopes. Indications came from public TCR beta signatures; they pointed to CMV infection and to a matching HLA type.

Whole-study findings and limits: Dominating the ex vivo response were HLA-C-restricted CMV-specific TCR beta clonotypes.

TCRdb re-derived calls from the reads in MiXCR, one entry per CDR3 protein. Among some 500,000 distinct CDR3 sequences listed, 35% to 50% were seen once. The specimen was cultured PBMCs, collected from culture after CMV antigen stimulation. The gene calls are TRBV7-6 and TRBJ2-1; TRBD2 agrees at 8 bases. The origin of this receptor is a human donor in good health (CMV status not recorded). Some clones in this sample may be carry-over from other donors' samples. This chain's CDR3 is CASSPGTRGGDEQFF. In nucleotides, the CDR3 is TGTGCCAGCAGCCCAGGGACTAGGGGGGGGGATGAGCAGTTCTTC.